This T cell receptor beta chain was sequenced for a study of blood T cell repertoires in COVID-19. Study-level background: Spain, Italy and the United States supplied samples that represented acute and convalescent COVID-19. From T cells, B-cell-depleted T cells, or PBMCs came the material, which was cDNA or gDNA.

The CDR3 is 13 residues long. Germline CDR1 reads SQVTM; CDR2 reads ANQGSEA. V lost 7 bases, J lost 7 bases, and 12 bases stayed unmatched. Original processing methods: Scientists estimated how many nucleated cells there were by amplifying reference gene primers. TCRdb's table, derived via immunoSEQ multiplex PCR, lists solely in-frame clones and lacks some. The DNA gave D and trimming, while V, J and clone size come from that table. Of about 130,000 clones in the sample, approximately 70% were seen once. The receptor was derived from an older woman with acute or convalescent COVID-19. Sequencing used peripheral blood. The chain is built from TRBV29-1 and TRBJ1-2; 7 bases are shared with TRBD1. CDR3 DNA: TGCAGCGCTTCGACAGGGTCAATTGTTGGCTACACCTTC. As protein: CSASTGSIVGYTF.